This T cell receptor beta chain originates from a study of blood T cell repertoires in COVID-19. Across the study: Sources were T cells, B-cell-depleted T cells, or PBMCs; the material itself was cDNA or gDNA.

The table came from immunoSEQ multiplex PCR; TCRdb's copy has only in-frame clones and leaves some out. Of around 240,000 clones listed, approximately 80% are singletons. CDR3 length equals 16 residues. V was pared by 3 bases and J by 2 bases, with 9 bases of the junction left unmatched. Per the germline V gene, CDR1 is SGHNT and CDR2 is YENEEA. The source is a woman aged 35 to 49 who had recovered from COVID-19. The rearrangement uses TRBV11-3 and TRBJ1-1; TRBD1 agrees at 7 bases. Sequencing was carried out using peripheral blood. The CDR3 nucleotides read TGTGCCAGCAGCTTTACTACCGGGACAGATAACACTGAAGCTTTCTTT. Translated, it gives CASSFTTGTDNTEAFF. Using reference TRBV11-3 and TRBJ1-1 for the parts outside the CDR3, the full variable domain is EAGVVQSPRYKIIEKKQPVAFWCNPISGHNTLYWYLQNLGQGPELLIRYENEEAVDDSQLPKDRFSAERLKGVDSTLKIQPAELGDSAVYLCASSFTTGTDNTEAFFGQGTRLTVV.